This entry lists 15 T cell receptor beta chains sequenced from one sample in a study of blood T cells in healthy people across ages. PCR was performed a second time for roughly 7 to 12 cycles using a sample-barcoded 5' primer and a J-beta primer mix. In TCRdb, the 5' RACE reads were re-called with MiXCR into one record per CDR3 protein. This sample yields roughly 700,000 distinct CDR3 sequences, of which about 25% are seen a single time; more than 8.5% belongs to the top ten. These records were also assigned to another study, of T cells of mothers and their children.

Source material: blood. The receptors here all came from a boy aged 5 to 17 in good health.

This sequence joins TRBV11-2 and TRBJ2-5; a weak D match, TRBD2 (5 bases). Trimming took 4 bases from V and 2 from J, leaving 14 bases between them. The CDR3 totals 15 residues. In germline, CDR1 is SGHAT, CDR2 FQNNGV. CDR3 coding DNA: TGTGCCAGCAGCTCCCTATTTCGGGAACAAGAGACCCAGTACTTC. Translation: CASSSLFREQETQYF.

V usage is TRBV7-9 and J usage is TRBJ2-5, with a weak D call TRBD1 (6 bases). Trimming removed 1 base from V and 0 bases from J, with 12 bases in between. CDR1 and CDR2 (germline): SEHNR, FQNEAQ (reference sequence). The CDR3 sequence is 16 residues long. The CDR3 DNA reads as TGTGCCAGCAGCTTAGGCCCCGGGACAAACCAAGAGACCCAGTACTTC. It translates to CASSLGPGTNQETQYF.

The genes are TRBV7-2 and TRBJ2-5, with D maybe TRBD2 (6 bases). The V end lost 1 base, the J end lost 5 bases, and 14 bases lay between the germline ends. The CDR3 totals 15 residues. Germline V gene data show CDR1 as SGHTA and CDR2 as FQGNSA. The CDR3 coding sequence is TGTGCCAGCAGCTTAGAGCCCTGGGGGGAGGAGACCCAGTACTTC. Its protein is CASSLEPWGEETQYF. Using reference TRBV7-2 and TRBJ2-5 for the parts outside the CDR3, the full variable domain is GAGVSQSPSNKVTEKGKDVELRCDPISGHTALYWYRQSLGQGLEFLIYFQGNSAPDKSGLPSDRFSAERTGGSVSTLTIQRTQQEDSAVYLCASSLEPWGEETQYFGPGTRLLVL.

This chain connects TRBV29-1 to TRBJ1-1; 8 bases align to TRBD1. Germline loops: CDR1 SQVTM, CDR2 ANQGSEA. V shed 6 bases, J shed 3 bases, and the junction held 9 bases outside the gene matches. The CDR3 runs to 14 residues. The CDR3 DNA is TGCAGCGTCCACCGGACAGGGTTGGACACTGAAGCTTTCTTT. Its protein is CSVHRTGLDTEAFF.

V and J are TRBV20-1 and TRBJ2-5; tentatively, D is TRBD1 (6 bases). The CDR3 spans 11 residues. Germline CDR1 DFQATT, CDR2 SNEGSKA (reference sequence). V shed 8 bases and J shed 5 bases, with 12 bases lying between them. This chain's CDR3 is CSTTQGETQYF. The DNA of the CDR3 is TGCAGTACGACACAGGGTGAGACCCAGTACTTC.

This clonotype was counted only a few times. The chain joins TRBV5-1 to TRBJ2-5; a weak D match, TRBD1 (6 bases). From germline, CDR1 is SGHRS and CDR2 YFSETQ. This CDR3 has 13 amino acids. V gave up 2 bases and J gave up 4 bases, with 9 bases separating them. In DNA form, the CDR3 reads TGCGCCAGCAGCTTTACAGGGCCAGAGACCCAGTACTTC. Protein product: CASSFTGPETQYF.

This clonotype was seen a few times. The gene calls are TRBV7-9 and TRBJ2-1; TRBD2 matches 9 bases. Germline-derived CDR1 and CDR2 are SEHNR and FQNEAQ (reference sequence). CDR3 length: 18 residues. J gave up 3 bases and V 1 base, and 10 bases lay outside the gene matches. The CDR3 DNA reads TGTGCCAGCAGCTTAGTTGGACTCGCGGGAGGGAACTACAATGAGCAGTTCTTC. Translating it yields CASSLVGLAGGNYNEQFF.

The gene calls are TRBV4-1 and TRBJ2-1; 9 bases line up with TRBD1. Germline lookup yields CDR1 MGHRA and CDR2 YSYEKL. J gave up 7 bases and V 4 bases, and 11 bases lay outside the gene matches. The CDR3 has 16 residues. The CDR3 protein is CASSPVGWDRDNEQFF. The CDR3 DNA sequence: TGCGCCAGCAGCCCCGTCGGTTGGGACAGGGATAATGAGCAGTTCTTC.

The chain employs TRBV6-1 and TRBJ2-5; D remains unclear. This CDR3 region has 12 residues. From germline, CDR1 is MNHNS and CDR2 SASEGT. V was trimmed by 4 bases and J by 11 bases, leaving 14 bases between them. CDR3 region: CASSGPVLGQYF. The CDR3 DNA follows: TGTGCCAGCAGTGGACCCGTCCTCGGGCAGTACTTC.

This clonotype was observed a handful of times. The rearrangement links TRBV7-2 to TRBJ2-3, with D perhaps given as TRBD1 or TRBD2 (7 bases each). Trimming took 5 bases from V and 4 from J, leaving 13 bases between them. The CDR3 contains 14 residues. Germline lookup yields CDR1 SGHTA and CDR2 FQGNSA. Here the CDR3 reads CASSTRGGSDTQYF. CDR3 in DNA: TGTGCCAGCAGCACCAGGGGGGGATCAGATACGCAGTATTTT.

The chain employs TRBV5-1 and TRBJ1-1; no clear D. Germline V CDR1 and CDR2: SGHRS, YFSETQ. The CDR3 contains 15 residues. V shed 2 bases and J shed 0 bases, with 11 bases lying between them. The CDR3 region has the DNA TGCGCCAGCAGCTTCGGGCCGACCATGAACACTGAAGCTTTCTTT. Its translation is CASSFGPTMNTEAFF. The full variable domain, its missing parts supplied by reference TRBV5-1 and TRBJ1-1, is KAGVTQTPRYLIKTRGQQVTLSCSPISGHRSVSWYQQTPGQGLQFLFEYFSETQRNKGNFPGRFSGRQFSNSRSEMNVSTLELGDSALYLCASSFGPTMNTEAFFGQGTRLTVV.

This clonotype was observed a few times. The chain has TRBV6-5 and TRBJ1-2; D unclear. Germline assignment: CDR1 MNHEY and CDR2 SVGAGI. This CDR3 is built from 15 residues. Between the trimmed V and J ends, which lost 5 bases and 7 bases, there was a span of 20 bases. Here the CDR3 reads CASSPLSTSWGGYTF. The DNA for the CDR3 is TGTGCCAGCAGTCCCTTGTCCACCTCCTGGGGTGGCTACACCTTC.

This clonotype turned up a few times. The V and J genes are TRBV6-2 or TRBV6-3 and TRBJ2-5, with 7 bases lining up with TRBD1. Near its end, the DNA agrees better with TRBJ2-7, so the J call may be wrong. The CDR3 runs 14 residues. Germline assignment: CDR1 MNHEY and CDR2 SVGEGT. CDR3 sequence (DNA): TGTGCCAGCAGTTACAAGGGGGCGAGCTACGAGCAGTACTTC. It yields the protein CASSYKGASYEQYF.

This clonotype has only a few counts. The V call is TRBV10-3, the J call TRBJ2-7; D gene ambiguous. TRBJ2-1 matches the DNA end more closely, so the J call is doubtful. Germline-derived CDR1 and CDR2 are ENHRY and SYGVKD. This CDR3 contains 11 residues. CDR3 sequence reads: CAIGLDYEQFF. The CDR3 DNA is TGTGCCATCGGGTTGGATTATGAGCAGTTCTTC.

A few counts support this clonotype. V is TRBV7-2 and J is TRBJ2-3; 10 bases map to TRBD1. The CDR3 is made up of 15 amino acids. CDR1 is SGHTA and CDR2 is FQGNSA in the germline V gene. J lost 6 bases, V lost 1 base, and 4 bases had no gene match. Written as DNA, the CDR3 is TGTGCCAGCAGCTTAGAGGGACAGGGGTTGGATACGCAGTATTTT. It specifies CASSLEGQGLDTQYF.